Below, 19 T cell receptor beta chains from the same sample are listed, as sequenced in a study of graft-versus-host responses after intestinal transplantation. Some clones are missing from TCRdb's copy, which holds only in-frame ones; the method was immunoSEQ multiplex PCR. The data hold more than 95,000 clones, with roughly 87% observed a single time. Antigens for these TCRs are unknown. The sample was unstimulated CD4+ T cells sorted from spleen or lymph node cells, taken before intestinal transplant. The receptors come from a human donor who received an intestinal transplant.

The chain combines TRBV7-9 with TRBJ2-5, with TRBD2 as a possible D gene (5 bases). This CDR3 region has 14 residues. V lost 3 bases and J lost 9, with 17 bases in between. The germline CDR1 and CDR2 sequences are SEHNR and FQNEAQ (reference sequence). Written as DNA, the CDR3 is TGTGCCAGCAGCTTGCCCCTGGACTCCCAACCCCAGTACTTC. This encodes CASSLPLDSQPQYF.

DNA of the CDR3: TGTGCCTGGACTAGCGGCCAAGAGACCCAGTACTTC. Its translation: CAWTSGQETQYF. This chain connects TRBV30 to TRBJ2-5; 7 bases map to TRBD2. The V and J ends lost 4 bases and 1 base, in that order; junction bases with no gene match: 0. CDR3 length: 12 residues. CDR1 is GTSNPN and CDR2 is SVGIG in the germline V gene (reference sequence).

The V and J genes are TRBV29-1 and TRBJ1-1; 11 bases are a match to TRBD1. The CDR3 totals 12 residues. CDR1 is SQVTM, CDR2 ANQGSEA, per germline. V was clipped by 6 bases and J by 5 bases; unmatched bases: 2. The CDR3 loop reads CSVGQGGTEAFF. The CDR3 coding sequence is TGCAGCGTGGGACAGGGGGGAACTGAAGCTTTCTTT. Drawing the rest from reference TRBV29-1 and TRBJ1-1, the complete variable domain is SAVISQKPSRDICQRGTSLTIQCQVDSQVTMMFWYRQQPGQSLTLIATANQGSEATYESGFVIDKFPISRPNLTFSTLTVSNMSPEDSSIYLCSVGQGGTEAFFGQGTRLTVV.

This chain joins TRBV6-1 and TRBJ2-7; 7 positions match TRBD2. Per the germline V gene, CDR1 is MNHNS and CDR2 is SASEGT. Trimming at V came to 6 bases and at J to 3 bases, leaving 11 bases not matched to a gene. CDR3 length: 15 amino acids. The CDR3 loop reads CASRERGSSHYEQYF. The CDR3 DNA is TGTGCCAGCAGGGAGCGGGGTAGTTCCCACTACGAGCAGTACTTC.

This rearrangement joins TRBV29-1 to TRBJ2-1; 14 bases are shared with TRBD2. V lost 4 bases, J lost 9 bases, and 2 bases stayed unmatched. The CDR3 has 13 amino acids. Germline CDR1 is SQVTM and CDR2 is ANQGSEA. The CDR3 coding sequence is TGCAGCGTTGCCGGGACTAGCGGGGGTGAGCAGTTCTTC. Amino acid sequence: CSVAGTSGGEQFF.

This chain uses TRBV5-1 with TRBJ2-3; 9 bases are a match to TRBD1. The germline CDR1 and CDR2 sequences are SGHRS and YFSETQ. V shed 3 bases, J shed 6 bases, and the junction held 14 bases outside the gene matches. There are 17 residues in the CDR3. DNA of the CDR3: TGCGCCAGCAGCTGGGACAGGGACGGGGGTGAGAGGGATACGCAGTATTTT. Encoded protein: CASSWDRDGGERDTQYF. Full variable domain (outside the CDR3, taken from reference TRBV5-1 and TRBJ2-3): KAGVTQTPRYLIKTRGQQVTLSCSPISGHRSVSWYQQTPGQGLQFLFEYFSETQRNKGNFPGRFSGRQFSNSRSEMNVSTLELGDSALYLCASSWDRDGGERDTQYFGPGTRLTVL.

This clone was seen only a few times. This chain's CDR3 is CASKNRGGGTDTQYF. In DNA, the CDR3 is TGTGCCAGCAAAAATCGAGGTGGTGGCACAGATACGCAGTATTTT. The chain carries TRBV6-5 and TRBJ2-3, with unresolved D. V dropped 7 bases and J dropped 1 base, with 15 bases sitting between them. Germline CDR1 reads MNHEY; CDR2 reads SVGAGI. CDR3 size: 15 residues.

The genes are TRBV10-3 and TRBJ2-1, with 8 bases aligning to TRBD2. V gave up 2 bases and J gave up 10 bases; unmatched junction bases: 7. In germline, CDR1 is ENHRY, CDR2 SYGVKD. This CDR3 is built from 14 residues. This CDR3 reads CAISETGGPREQFF. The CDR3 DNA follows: TGTGCCATCAGTGAGACGGGGGGGCCGAGGGAGCAGTTCTTC.

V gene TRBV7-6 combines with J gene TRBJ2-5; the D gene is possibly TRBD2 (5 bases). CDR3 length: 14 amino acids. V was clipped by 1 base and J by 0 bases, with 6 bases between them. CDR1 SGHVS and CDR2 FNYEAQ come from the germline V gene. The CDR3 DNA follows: TGTGCCAGCAGCTTAGGGGAGTACCAAGAGACCCAGTACTTC. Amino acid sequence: CASSLGEYQETQYF.

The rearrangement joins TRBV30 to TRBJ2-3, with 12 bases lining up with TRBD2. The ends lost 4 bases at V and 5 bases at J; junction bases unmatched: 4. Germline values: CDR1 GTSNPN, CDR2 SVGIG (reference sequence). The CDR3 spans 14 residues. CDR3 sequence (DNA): TGTGCCTGGAACCTAGCGGGGGGGGGAGATACGCAGTATTTT. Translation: CAWNLAGGGDTQYF. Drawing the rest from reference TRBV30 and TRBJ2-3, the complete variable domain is SQTIHQWPATLVQPVGSPLSLECTVEGTSNPNLYWYRQAAGRGLQLLFYSVGIGQISSEVPQNLSASRPQDRQFILSSKKLLLSDSGFYLCAWNLAGGGDTQYFGPGTRLTVL.

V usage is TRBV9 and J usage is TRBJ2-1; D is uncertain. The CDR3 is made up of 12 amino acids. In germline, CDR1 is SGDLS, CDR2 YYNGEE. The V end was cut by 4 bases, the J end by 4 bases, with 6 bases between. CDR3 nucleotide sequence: TGTGCCAGCAGCCCACAGTACAATGAGCAGTTCTTC. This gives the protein CASSPQYNEQFF.

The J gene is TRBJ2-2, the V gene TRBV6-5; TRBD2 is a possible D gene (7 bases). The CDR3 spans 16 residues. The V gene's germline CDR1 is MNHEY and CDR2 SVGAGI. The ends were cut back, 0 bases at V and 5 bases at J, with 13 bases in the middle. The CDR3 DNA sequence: TGTGCCAGCAGTTACTCGGGGGGGCCCTTGACCGGGGAGCTGTTTTTT. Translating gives CASSYSGGPLTGELFF.

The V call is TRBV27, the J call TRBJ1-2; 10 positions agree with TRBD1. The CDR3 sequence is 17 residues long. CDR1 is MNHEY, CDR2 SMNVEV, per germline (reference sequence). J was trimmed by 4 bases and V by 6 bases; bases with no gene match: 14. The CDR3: CASSSLAGQGVFYGYTF. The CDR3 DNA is TGTGCCAGCAGCTCCCTTGCCGGACAGGGGGTTTTCTATGGCTACACCTTC.

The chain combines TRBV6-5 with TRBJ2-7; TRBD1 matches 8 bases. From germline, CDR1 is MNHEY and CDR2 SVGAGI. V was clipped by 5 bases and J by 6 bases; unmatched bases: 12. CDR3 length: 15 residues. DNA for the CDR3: TGTGCCAGCAGTACCGGGGCAGGGGGCCTCGGCGAGCAGTACTTC. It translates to CASSTGAGGLGEQYF.

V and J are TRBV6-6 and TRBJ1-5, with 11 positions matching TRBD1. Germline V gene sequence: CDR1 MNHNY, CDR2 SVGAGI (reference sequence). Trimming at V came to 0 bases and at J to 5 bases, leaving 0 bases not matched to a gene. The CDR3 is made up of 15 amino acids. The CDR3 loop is CASSYSDRGHQPQHF. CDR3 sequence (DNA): TGTGCCAGCAGTTACTCGGACAGGGGGCATCAGCCCCAGCATTTT.

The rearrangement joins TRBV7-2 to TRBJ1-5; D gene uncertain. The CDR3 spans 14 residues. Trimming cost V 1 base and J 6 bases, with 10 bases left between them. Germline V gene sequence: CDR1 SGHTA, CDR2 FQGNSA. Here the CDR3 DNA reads TGTGCCAGCAGCTTAGTCGGGGTTCCTCAGCCCCAGCATTTT. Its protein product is CASSLVGVPQPQHF.

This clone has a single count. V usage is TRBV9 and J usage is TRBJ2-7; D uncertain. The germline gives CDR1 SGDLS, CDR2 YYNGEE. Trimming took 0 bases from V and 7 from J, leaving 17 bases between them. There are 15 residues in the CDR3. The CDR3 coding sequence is TGTGCCAGCAGCGTAGGCGGCAGGTCGACTCAAGAGCAGTACTTC. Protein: CASSVGGRSTQEQYF.

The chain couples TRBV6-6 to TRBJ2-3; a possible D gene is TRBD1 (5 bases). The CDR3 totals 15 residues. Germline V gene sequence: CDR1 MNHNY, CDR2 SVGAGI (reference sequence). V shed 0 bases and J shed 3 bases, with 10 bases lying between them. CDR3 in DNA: TGTGCCAGCAGTTACTCGAGACAGATGACAGATACGCAGTATTTT. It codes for CASSYSRQMTDTQYF.

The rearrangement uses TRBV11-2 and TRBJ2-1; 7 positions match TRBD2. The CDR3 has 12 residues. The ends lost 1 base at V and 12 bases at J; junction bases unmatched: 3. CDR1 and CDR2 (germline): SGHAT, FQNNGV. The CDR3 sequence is CASSLGPSGQFF. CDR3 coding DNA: TGTGCCAGCAGCTTAGGACCTAGCGGGCAGTTCTTC.